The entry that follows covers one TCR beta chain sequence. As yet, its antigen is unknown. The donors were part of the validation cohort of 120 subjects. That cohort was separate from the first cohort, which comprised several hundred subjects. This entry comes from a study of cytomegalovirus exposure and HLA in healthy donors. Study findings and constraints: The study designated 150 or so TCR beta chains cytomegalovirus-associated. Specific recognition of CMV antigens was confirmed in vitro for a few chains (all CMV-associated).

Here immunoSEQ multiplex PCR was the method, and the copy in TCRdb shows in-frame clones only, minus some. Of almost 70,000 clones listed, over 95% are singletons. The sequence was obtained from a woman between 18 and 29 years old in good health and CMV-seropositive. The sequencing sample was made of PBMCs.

The CDR3 coding sequence is TGTGCCAGCAGCTTAGTTATTCGGACTAGCGGGAGGGCCAGGGATACGCAGTATTTT. The encoded protein is CASSLVIRTSGRARDTQYF. V usage is TRBV11-2 and J usage is TRBJ2-3; 15 positions match TRBD2. Germline V gene data show CDR1 as SGHAT and CDR2 as FQNNGV. The CDR3 is 19 amino acids. Trimming removed 1 base from V and 6 bases from J; junction bases left unmatched: 11.